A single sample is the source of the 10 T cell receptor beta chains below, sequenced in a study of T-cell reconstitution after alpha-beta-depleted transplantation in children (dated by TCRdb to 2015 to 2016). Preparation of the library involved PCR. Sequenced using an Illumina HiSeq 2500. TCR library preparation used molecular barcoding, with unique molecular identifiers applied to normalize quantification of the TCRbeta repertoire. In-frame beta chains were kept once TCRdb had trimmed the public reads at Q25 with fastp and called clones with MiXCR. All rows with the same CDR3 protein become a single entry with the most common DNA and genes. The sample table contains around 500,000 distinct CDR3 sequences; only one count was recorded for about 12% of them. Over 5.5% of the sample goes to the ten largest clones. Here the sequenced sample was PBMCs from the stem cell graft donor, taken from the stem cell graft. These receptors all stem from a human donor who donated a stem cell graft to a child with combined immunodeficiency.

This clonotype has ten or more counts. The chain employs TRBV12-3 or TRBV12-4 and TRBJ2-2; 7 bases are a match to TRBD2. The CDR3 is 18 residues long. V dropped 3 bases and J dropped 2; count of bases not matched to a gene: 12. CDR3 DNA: TGTGCCAGCAGTTTTTTCGGTCCGGGACTACGAAACACCGGGGAGCTGTTTTTT. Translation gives CASSFFGPGLRNTGELFF.

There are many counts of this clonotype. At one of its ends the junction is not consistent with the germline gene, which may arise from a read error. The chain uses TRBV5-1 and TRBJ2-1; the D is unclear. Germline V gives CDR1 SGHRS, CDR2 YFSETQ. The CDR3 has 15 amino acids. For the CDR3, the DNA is TGTGCCAGCAGCTTAAGTGGCGGTTCCTACAATGAGCAGTTCTTC. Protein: CASSLSGGSYNEQFF.

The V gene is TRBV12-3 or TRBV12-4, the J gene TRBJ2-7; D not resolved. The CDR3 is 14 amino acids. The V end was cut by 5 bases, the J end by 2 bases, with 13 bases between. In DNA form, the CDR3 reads TGTGCCAGCAGTCCCCCTCTAGATACCTACGAGCAGTACTTC. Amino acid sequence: CASSPPLDTYEQYF.

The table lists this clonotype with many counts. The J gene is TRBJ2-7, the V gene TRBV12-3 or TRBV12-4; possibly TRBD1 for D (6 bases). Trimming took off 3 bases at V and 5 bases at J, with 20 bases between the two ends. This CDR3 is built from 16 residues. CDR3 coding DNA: TGTGCCAGCAGTTTGGGCCCTCCGGGACATGTACACGAGCAGTACTTC. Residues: CASSLGPPGHVHEQYF.

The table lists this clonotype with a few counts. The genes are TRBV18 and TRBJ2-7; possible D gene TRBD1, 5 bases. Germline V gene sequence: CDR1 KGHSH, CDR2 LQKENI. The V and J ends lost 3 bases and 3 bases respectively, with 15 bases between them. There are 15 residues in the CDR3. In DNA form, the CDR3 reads TGTGCCAGCTCACCCGACAGAACCCTAGTCTACGAGCAGTACTTC. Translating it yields CASSPDRTLVYEQYF.

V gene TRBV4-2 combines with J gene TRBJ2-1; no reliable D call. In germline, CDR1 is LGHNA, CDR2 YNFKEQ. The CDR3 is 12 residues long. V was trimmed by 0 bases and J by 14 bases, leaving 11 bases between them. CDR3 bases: TGTGCCAGCAGCCAAGATGGGGTGTTGAAGTTCTTC. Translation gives CASSQDGVLKFF.

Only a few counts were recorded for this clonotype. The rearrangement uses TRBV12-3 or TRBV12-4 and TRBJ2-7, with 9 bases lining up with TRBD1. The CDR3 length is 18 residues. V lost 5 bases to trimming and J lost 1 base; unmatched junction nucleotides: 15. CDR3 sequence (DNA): TGTGCCAGCAGTGACCTGGGACAGGGAAGGCTCGGGTCCTACGAGCAGTACTTC. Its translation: CASSDLGQGRLGSYEQYF.

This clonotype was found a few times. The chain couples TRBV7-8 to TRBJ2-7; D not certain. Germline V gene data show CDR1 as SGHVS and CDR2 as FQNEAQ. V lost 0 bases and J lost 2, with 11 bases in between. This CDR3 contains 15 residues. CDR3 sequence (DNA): TGTGCCAGCAGCTTAGCTCGATTAGAGCCCTACGAGCAGTACTTC. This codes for CASSLARLEPYEQYF.

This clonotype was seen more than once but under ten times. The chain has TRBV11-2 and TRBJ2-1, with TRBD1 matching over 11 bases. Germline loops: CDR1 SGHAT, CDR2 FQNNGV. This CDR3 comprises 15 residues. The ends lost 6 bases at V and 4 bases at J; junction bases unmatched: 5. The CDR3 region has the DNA TGTGCCAGCAGAACCGGACAGGGGGCTTACAATGAGCAGTTCTTC. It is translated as CASRTGQGAYNEQFF.

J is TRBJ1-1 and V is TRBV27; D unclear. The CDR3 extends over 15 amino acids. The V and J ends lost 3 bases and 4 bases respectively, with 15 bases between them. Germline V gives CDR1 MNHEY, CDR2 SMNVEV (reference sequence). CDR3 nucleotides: TGTGCCAGCAGTTTTCATGCTGGGCGGGGCACTGAAGCTTTCTTT. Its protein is CASSFHAGRGTEAFF.